Listed below are T cell receptor beta chains from one sample, sequenced in a study of cytomegalovirus exposure and HLA in healthy donors. Produced via immunoSEQ multiplex PCR; TCRdb's table is partial and in-frame only. The sample consists of 120,000 to 150,000 clones, 75% to 80% of them appearing once. The sample comprised PBMCs. The receptors stem from a woman under 40 in good health and CMV-seronegative. Both conserved end residues are part of each CDR3. Fields, in order: J gene, V gene, D gene, clone size, CDR3 DNA, CDR3 protein. D genes are given only for firm matches. For some rows the clone size is stated as once, few or many, or as a class when expanded; others skip it.

J: TRBJ2-5; V: TRBV2; D: -; size: -; DNA: TGTGCCACCGGCGACAGGCGGGGGTCGTCTGGTAGAGAGACCCAGTACTTC; CDR3: CATGDRRGSSGRETQYF
J: TRBJ1-3; V: TRBV19; D: TRBD1; size: -; DNA: TGTGCCAGTAGTTCCCGGGACAGCAGTGGAAACACCATATATTTT; CDR3: CASSSRDSSGNTIYF
J: TRBJ2-5; V: TRBV11-2; D: -; size: -; DNA: TGTGCCAGCAGCCTGGGGGGTCAGACGGGGGAGACCCAGTACTTC; CDR3: CASSLGGQTGETQYF
J: TRBJ2-5; V: TRBV9; D: -; size: -; DNA: TGTGCCAGCAGCGTCTATGGACAGTTACAAGAGACCCAGTACTTC; CDR3: CASSVYGQLQETQYF
J: TRBJ1-5; V: TRBV12-5; D: -; size: -; DNA: TGTGCTAGTGGTTCGGACAGCTATAGCAATCAGCCCCAGCATTTT; CDR3: CASGSDSYSNQPQHF
J: TRBJ1-2; V: TRBV6-1; D: -; size: -; DNA: TGTGCCAGCAGTGATACCAACAGGGTGGGAAACTATGGCTACACCTTC; CDR3: CASSDTNRVGNYGYTF
J: TRBJ1-2; V: TRBV7-9; D: -; size: once; DNA: TGTGCCAGCAGCTTAGTGGAGCGGGGCAGCCCCTATGGCTACACCTTC; CDR3: CASSLVERGSPYGYTF
J: TRBJ1-5; V: TRBV5-5; D: -; size: -; DNA: TGTGCCAGCAGCTTCCGGGAGACCAATCAGCCCCAGCATTTT; CDR3: CASSFRETNQPQHF
J: TRBJ1-6; V: TRBV6-4; D: TRBD1; size: -; DNA: TGTGCCAGCAGTGAGGGTGCAGGGGGCAATTCACCCCTCCACTTT; CDR3: CASSEGAGGNSPLHF
J: TRBJ2-7; V: TRBV9; D: -; size: -; DNA: TGTGCCAGCAGCGTAGACCTTAGCTCCTACGAGCAGTACTTC; CDR3: CASSVDLSSYEQYF
J: TRBJ1-1; V: TRBV2; D: -; size: -; DNA: TGTGCCAGCAGGGCGAGAGGGACTGAAGCTTTCTTT; CDR3: CASRARGTEAFF
J: TRBJ2-2; V: TRBV6-5; D: -; size: few; DNA: TGTGCCAGCAGACTCAGGGTCACCGGGGAGCTGTTTTTT; CDR3: CASRLRVTGELFF
J: TRBJ2-1; V: TRBV5-3; D: TRBD2; size: -; DNA: TGTGCCAGAAGCCCCGGGACTAGCGGGGTTTATGAGCAGTTCTTC; CDR3: CARSPGTSGVYEQFF
J: TRBJ2-7; V: TRBV6-1; D: -; size: -; DNA: TGTGCCAGCAGTGAAGATGCCCTGAGTACGGGATTCTACGAGCAGTACTTC; CDR3: CASSEDALSTGFYEQYF
J: TRBJ2-1; V: TRBV18; D: -; size: -; DNA: TGTGCCAGCTCACCACCCCAACCGGGACAAAATGAGCAGTTCTTC; CDR3: CASSPPQPGQNEQFF
J: TRBJ2-1; V: TRBV6-5; D: TRBD2; size: -; DNA: TGTGCCGCGGGGGGGGGCCGTGAGCAGTTCTTC; CDR3: CAAGGGREQFF
J: TRBJ2-7; V: TRBV6-5; D: -; size: -; DNA: TGTGCCAGCAGCCCCCCTGGAGTTCACGAGCAGTACTTC; CDR3: CASSPPGVHEQYF
J: TRBJ2-3; V: TRBV30; D: TRBD2; size: few; DNA: TGTGCCTGCCGAACGGGGGGGGCATCAGCTACGCAGTATTTT; CDR3: CACRTGGASATQYF
J: TRBJ2-1; V: TRBV5-1; D: TRBD2; size: -; DNA: TGCGCCAGCAGCTTGACCCTTACTAGCGCATACAATGAGCAGTTCTTC; CDR3: CASSLTLTSAYNEQFF
J: TRBJ1-2; V: TRBV5-5; D: -; size: -; DNA: TGTGCCAGCAGCTTGCAAAATGACTACTATGGCTACACCTTC; CDR3: CASSLQNDYYGYTF
J: TRBJ1-2; V: TRBV4-3; D: TRBD1; size: medium-sized; DNA: TGCGCCAGCAGCCCTGTCCCGGGACAGGGTTGGGGCTATGGCTACACCTTC; CDR3: CASSPVPGQGWGYGYTF
J: TRBJ2-1; V: TRBV10-3; D: -; size: -; DNA: TGTGCCATCAGCATTCAGGGGACCGGGGTAAACAATGAGCAGTTCTTC; CDR3: CAISIQGTGVNNEQFF
J: TRBJ2-1; V: TRBV7-9; D: TRBD1; size: -; DNA: TGTGCCAGCAGCGCGCCGGGACAGAGAAGCTCGGGTGAGCAGTTCTTC; CDR3: CASSAPGQRSSGEQFF
J: TRBJ2-2; V: TRBV5-1; D: -; size: -; DNA: TGCGCCAGCAGTATAACGGGGGAGAACACCGGGGAGCTGTTTTTT; CDR3: CASSITGENTGELFF
J: TRBJ1-2; V: TRBV4-1; D: -; size: -; DNA: TGCGCCAGCAGCAAAGAAACAGGGATTAAGAACTATGGCTACACCTTC; CDR3: CASSKETGIKNYGYTF
J: TRBJ2-7; V: TRBV14; D: -; size: -; DNA: TGTGCCAGCAGCCAATCCGGACAAGGGGAGCAGTACTTC; CDR3: CASSQSGQGEQYF
J: TRBJ2-3; V: TRBV7-6; D: -; size: -; DNA: TGTGCCAGCAGCTTAGGAGGAGGGCTAGTGGGAGATACGCAGTATTTT; CDR3: CASSLGGGLVGDTQYF
J: TRBJ1-1; V: TRBV18; D: TRBD1; size: -; DNA: TGTGCCAGCTCACGAGGGGGCAGGTTCAACACTGAAGCTTTCTTT; CDR3: CASSRGGRFNTEAFF
J: TRBJ1-5; V: TRBV30; D: -; size: -; DNA: TGTGCCTCGTCCTGGGGCGGTCAGCCCCAGCATTTT; CDR3: CASSWGGQPQHF
J: TRBJ1-1; V: TRBV6-1; D: -; size: few; DNA: TGTGCCAGCAGTCTGTTACAGGGGAACACTGAAGCTTTCTTT; CDR3: CASSLLQGNTEAFF
J: TRBJ2-1; V: TRBV19; D: TRBD2; size: -; DNA: TGTGCCAGTAGTATAGCGGGGGGGCCCCAAAATGAGCAGTTCTTC; CDR3: CASSIAGGPQNEQFF
J: TRBJ2-3; V: TRBV2; D: -; size: -; DNA: TGTGCCAGCAGTGAAAAGGTAGAGACAGATATGCAGTATTTT; CDR3: CASSEKVETDMQYF
J: TRBJ1-1; V: TRBV11-2; D: TRBD1; size: -; DNA: TGTGCCAGCCTCGGACAGGGGAACACTGAAGCTTTCTTT; CDR3: CASLGQGNTEAFF
J: TRBJ1-4; V: TRBV5-5; D: TRBD1; size: -; DNA: TGTGCCAGCAGCTTCCGTACAGGGGGAAGGGAAAAACTGTTTTTT; CDR3: CASSFRTGGREKLFF
J: TRBJ2-7; V: TRBV5-1; D: -; size: -; DNA: TGCGCCAGCAGCTCCACGGGACATTCCTACGAGCAGTACTTC; CDR3: CASSSTGHSYEQYF
J: TRBJ2-3; V: TRBV5-1; D: -; size: few; DNA: TGCGCCAGCAGCTTGGTAGGGGGAAGCACAGATACGCAGTATTTT; CDR3: CASSLVGGSTDTQYF
J: TRBJ1-2; V: TRBV2; D: -; size: -; DNA: TGTGCCAGCAGTGAGAGGGAGGATGGCTACACCTTC; CDR3: CASSEREDGYTF
J: TRBJ1-2; V: TRBV5-5; D: -; size: once; DNA: TGTGCCAGCAGCTTGGACTACAGGGCTGACTATGGCTACACCTTC; CDR3: CASSLDYRADYGYTF
J: TRBJ2-6; V: TRBV7-3; D: -; size: -; DNA: TGTGCCAGCAGGGACTCCTCTGGGGCCAACGTCCTGACTTTC; CDR3: CASRDSSGANVLTF
J: TRBJ2-5; V: TRBV7-2; D: TRBD1; size: -; DNA: TGTGCCAGCAGCCCCCGACAGGGGGCTATTGAGACCCAGTACTTC; CDR3: CASSPRQGAIETQYF